The rows below give T cell receptor beta chains drawn from one sample of a study of Graves' ophthalmopathy and Graves' hyperthyroidism. TCRdb reprocessed the multiplex PCR reads with MiXCR, giving one entry per CDR3 protein. This table holds approximately 700,000 distinct CDR3 sequences, under 50% found once. The sequenced sample consisted of peripheral blood. The receptors shown here come from an adult man with Graves' ophthalmopathy. The CDR3 runs from the conserved cysteine through the conserved F or W. The D gene is left open where the match is weak. Only part of the rows carry a size: once, few, many, or a class if the clone is expanded.

v_call,cdr3_length,j_call,clone_size,d_call,cdr3_nt,cdr3_aa
TRBV25-1,13,TRBJ1-6,NA,NA,TGTGCCAGCAGTGACGGCCGGAATTCACCCCTCCACTTT,CASSDGRNSPLHF
TRBV7-9,12,TRBJ1-4,many,NA,TGTGCCAGCAGCTTAGAGGCAGAAAAACTGTTTTTT,CASSLEAEKLFF
TRBV9,14,TRBJ1-2,many,NA,TGTGCCAGCAGCGTAGGGGGGACGTACTATGGCTACACCTTC,CASSVGGTYYGYTF
TRBV12-3/TRBV12-4,15,TRBJ2-1,few,TRBD2,TGTGCCAGCAGTCCGGGACTAGCGGGAGTAAATGAGCAGTTCTTC,CASSPGLAGVNEQFF
TRBV20-1,14,TRBJ2-2,few,NA,TGCAGTGCTAGAGATGGGGGGAACACCGGGGAGCTGTTTTTT,CSARDGGNTGELFF
TRBV29-1,13,TRBJ2-2,many,NA,TGCAGCGTTAGGCAGAGCTACACCGGGGAGCTGTTTTTT,CSVRQSYTGELFF
TRBV11-2,16,TRBJ2-7,many,NA,TGTGCCAGCAGCCCCTTAGGAGGGACCCGCTCCTACGAGCAGTACTTC,CASSPLGGTRSYEQYF
TRBV14,16,TRBJ1-5,NA,NA,TGTGCCAGCAGCCAAGCCGTCGGACAGATTTATCAGCCCCAGCATTTT,CASSQAVGQIYQPQHF
TRBV12-3/TRBV12-4,17,TRBJ1-6,many,TRBD1,TGTGCCAGCAGCCGGACAGGGGGCTTGTCCTATAATTCACCCCTCCACTTT,CASSRTGGLSYNSPLHF
TRBV13,17,TRBJ2-7,few,TRBD2,TGTGCCAGCAGCGGGGGGACTAGCGGGATCCCGTTCCACGAGCAGTACTTC,CASSGGTSGIPFHEQYF
TRBV2,13,TRBJ1-5,NA,TRBD1,TGTGCCACCTCGGGGACAGCCAATCAGCCCCAGCATTTT,CATSGTANQPQHF
TRBV19,19,TRBJ1-6,NA,TRBD1,TGTGCCAGTAGTACCACCACAGGGGCTGCGGACTCCTATAATTCACCCCTCCACTTT,CASSTTTGAADSYNSPLHF
TRBV12-3/TRBV12-4,16,TRBJ1-5,few,NA,TGTGCCAGCAGTCCCAGCAGGGGTCTAAGCAATCAGCCCCAGCATTTT,CASSPSRGLSNQPQHF
TRBV27,15,TRBJ1-6,NA,NA,TGTGCCAGCAGTTTAGGAGGGGCTTGGAATTCACCCCTCCACTTT,CASSLGGAWNSPLHF
TRBV29-1,12,TRBJ2-7,many,TRBD1,TGCAGCGTTCTGACAGGGGTCTACGAGCAGTACTTC,CSVLTGVYEQYF
TRBV7-3,12,TRBJ2-7,many,NA,TGTGCCAGCAGCTTTTGGTGGTACGAGCAGTACTTC,CASSFWWYEQYF
TRBV7-9,15,TRBJ2-5,many,TRBD2,TGTGCCAGCAGCGGGTGGCTAGCGGAAAAAGAGACCCAGTACTTC,CASSGWLAEKETQYF
TRBV19,16,TRBJ2-2,few,TRBD1,TGTGCCAGTAGTACAAGCCGGACAGGGAGGACCGGGGAGCTGTTTTTT,CASSTSRTGRTGELFF
TRBV5-6,14,TRBJ1-6,NA,NA,TGTGCCAGCACAGGTGGGACGTTTAATTCACCCCTCCACTTT,CASTGGTFNSPLHF
TRBV20-1,14,TRBJ2-5,many,TRBD1,TGCAGTGCTAGACTTCAGGGACAGGGAGAGACCCAGTACTTC,CSARLQGQGETQYF
TRBV9,16,TRBJ2-2,NA,TRBD2,TGTGCCAGCACCAGTGAGAGGGAGGGATACACCGGGGAGCTGTTTTTT,CASTSEREGYTGELFF
TRBV7-9,12,TRBJ2-5,many,NA,TGTGCCAGCAGCTCAACAACCGGGACCCAGTACTTC,CASSSTTGTQYF
TRBV10-3,11,TRBJ2-7,many,NA,TGTGCCAGCAGCATCGGGACGGAGCAGTACTTC,CASSIGTEQYF
TRBV7-9,14,TRBJ2-7,many,NA,TGTGCCAGCAGCTTGTCTGACAGGTCCTACGAGCAGTACTTC,CASSLSDRSYEQYF
TRBV6-6,15,TRBJ1-2,NA,NA,TGTGCCAGCAGTTACTCGAGAGGCTTTAACTATGGCTACACCTTC,CASSYSRGFNYGYTF
TRBV29-1,12,TRBJ1-2,NA,NA,TGCAGCGTTGTTCAGGGTCGGAATGGCTACACCTTC,CSVVQGRNGYTF